A single T cell receptor (beta chain) is shown here with its context. This sample was taken from a study of blood T cell repertoires in COVID-19. Study at large: In each case, the material was cDNA or gDNA derived from T cells, B-cell-depleted T cells, or PBMCs.

As handled by the study authors: Reference gene primer amplification gave estimated nucleated cell counts. Sequencing was performed with immunoSEQ multiplex PCR; in TCRdb, only in-frame clones are kept and a portion is missing. The DNA was the basis for D and trimming; V, J and clone size are from that table. The data show approximately 20,000 clones, with 91% seen just once and about 7.7% held by the top ten. V was clipped by 0 bases and J by 0 bases, with 18 bases between them. Germline lookup yields CDR1 SGDLS and CDR2 YYNGEE. The CDR3 extends over 18 amino acids. The sample comprised peripheral blood. The chain carries TRBV9 and TRBJ1-1; TRBD1 might be the D (5 bases). The source of this sequence is a human donor in a cohort sampled during active COVID-19. CDR3 sequence (DNA): TGTGCCAGCAGCGTAGCTCCAATACCACAGGCATTGAACACTGAAGCTTTCTTT. It codes for CASSVAPIPQALNTEAFF.